The 11 T cell receptor beta chains in this list originate from one sample, sequenced in a study of T cell changes during pregnancy in multiple sclerosis. Clones were sequenced by immunoSEQ multiplex PCR, and TCRdb holds only the in-frame ones, with some missing. The sample lists tens of thousands of clones, 80% to 95% occurring once. The sample was peripheral blood, taken before pregnancy. Source of these receptors: a female donor with multiple sclerosis, enrolled in a pregnancy study.

The chain uses TRBV18 and TRBJ2-5; D is ambiguous. The CDR3 length is 14 residues. The germline V gene has CDR1 KGHSH and CDR2 LQKENI. V lost 3 bases and J 0 bases, leaving 8 bases between the germline ends. CDR3 DNA: TGTGCCAGCTCACCCCATCGGTACCAAGAGACCCAGTACTTC. Amino acids: CASSPHRYQETQYF.

This clone has more than one count but fewer than ten. The genes are TRBV5-8 and TRBJ1-6, with unresolved D. CDR3 size: 14 residues. V lost 5 bases and J 10 bases, leaving 16 bases between the germline ends. CDR1 is SGHTS and CDR2 is YDEGEE in the germline V gene. The CDR3 sequence is CASRRGKGRSPLHF. DNA for the CDR3: TGTGCCAGCAGACGGGGTAAGGGAAGATCACCCCTCCACTTT.

The chain uses TRBV9 and TRBJ2-1; 7 nucleotides line up with TRBD2. Germline CDR1 reads SGDLS; CDR2 reads YYNGEE. V lost 4 bases to trimming and J lost 8 bases; unmatched junction nucleotides: 12. The CDR3 consists of 15 residues. The CDR3 DNA sequence: TGTGCCAGCAGCCCACTCGTGGGGGGAGGGTATGAGCAGTTCTTC. This sequence encodes CASSPLVGGGYEQFF. Variable domain in full (rest from reference TRBV9 and TRBJ2-1): DSGVTQTPKHLITATGQRVTLRCSPRSGDLSVYWYQQSLDQGLQFLIQYYNGEERAKGNILERFSAQQFPDLHSELNLSSLELGDSALYFCASSPLVGGGYEQFFGPGTRLTVL.

CDR3: CSVETPSGGNEQFF. In nucleotides, the CDR3 is TGCAGCGTTGAAACCCCTAGCGGGGGGAATGAGCAGTTCTTC. The rearrangement links TRBV29-1 to TRBJ2-1, with 11 bases that match TRBD2. The germline V gene has CDR1 SQVTM and CDR2 ANQGSEA. V lost 2 bases and J lost 7; bases outside the gene matches: 4. This CDR3 contains 14 residues.

The chain recombines TRBV6-4 with TRBJ2-1, with 8 bases that match TRBD2. J was trimmed by 4 bases and V by 4 bases; bases with no gene match: 6. Per the germline V gene, CDR1 is MRHNA and CDR2 is SNTAGT. The CDR3 contains 15 residues. The CDR3 DNA is TGTGCCAGCAGTGCTCAAGCGGGGGCTTACAATGAGCAGTTCTTC. Encoded protein: CASSAQAGAYNEQFF.

The rearrangement joins TRBV28 to TRBJ2-1; tentative D call: TRBD2 (6 bases). The germline V and J ends were trimmed by 3 bases and 15 bases, with 15 bases remaining between them. Germline values: CDR1 MDHEN, CDR2 SYDVKM. This CDR3 is 12 amino acids long. The CDR3 DNA is TGTGCCAGCAGTTTGGATCGGGAGAGGGGGTTCTTC. Its translation: CASSLDRERGFF.

V is TRBV7-7 and J is TRBJ1-1, with 7 bases that match TRBD1. In germline, CDR1 is SSHAT, CDR2 FNYEAQ (reference sequence). Trimming took 5 bases from V and 3 from J; bases not matched to a gene: 9. The CDR3 extends over 15 amino acids. CDR3 loop: CASSPLTGPDTEAFF. CDR3 sequence (DNA): TGTGCCAGCAGCCCTCTGACAGGGCCGGACACTGAAGCTTTCTTT. The whole variable domain, remainder taken from reference TRBV7-7 and TRBJ1-1, is GAGVSQSPRYKVTKRGQDVTLRCDPISSHATLYWYQQALGQGPEFLTYFNYEAQPDKSGLPSDRFSAERPEGSISTLTIQRTEQRDSAMYRCASSPLTGPDTEAFFGQGTRLTVV.

This CDR3 is CASSLYRDSRLEKLFF. In DNA form, the CDR3 reads TGTGCCAGCAGTCTCTATCGGGACAGCCGGCTTGAAAAACTGTTTTTT. The rearrangement links TRBV27 to TRBJ1-4; 7 bases are a match to TRBD1. The ends lost 5 bases at V and 7 bases at J; junction bases unmatched: 13. CDR1 and CDR2 (germline): MNHEY, SMNVEV (reference sequence). CDR3 length: 16 residues.

The gene calls are TRBV30 and TRBJ2-7; TRBD2 agrees at 11 bases. Germline V gene lookup returns CDR1 GTSNPN and CDR2 SVGIG (reference sequence). The CDR3 loop spans 14 amino acids. After removal of 8 bases from V and 2 bases from J, the junction contained 8 bases not matched to a gene. The CDR3 is CAGVAGGLPYEQYF. For the CDR3, the DNA is TGTGCCGGGGTAGCGGGAGGGCTTCCCTACGAGCAGTACTTC.

The V call is TRBV27, the J call TRBJ1-2, with TRBD1 as a possible D gene (6 bases). V lost 2 bases and J lost 4, with 11 bases in between. The CDR3 loop spans 14 amino acids. Looked up from germline, CDR1 is MNHEY and CDR2 is SMNVEV (reference sequence). The CDR3 protein is CASSLGTRGYGYTF. The CDR3 DNA reads as TGTGCCAGCAGTTTAGGGACAAGGGGCTATGGCTACACCTTC.

The rearrangement uses TRBV29-1 and TRBJ1-2; D perhaps matches TRBD1 (6 bases). Germline loops: CDR1 SQVTM, CDR2 ANQGSEA. The V gene lost 6 bases and the J gene lost 4 bases, with 12 bases spanning the gap. This CDR3 is built from 12 residues. CDR3 amino acids: CSVLRDIYGYTF. The CDR3 DNA is TGCAGCGTGCTCCGGGACATCTATGGCTACACCTTC.